These T cell receptor beta chains were read from a single sample in a study of chemoradiotherapy in HPV16-positive cancers. Assay: immunoSEQ multiplex PCR; the TCRdb copy retains only in-frame clones and omits some. Among 10,000 to 15,000 clones, around 73% were seen once, and the ten largest hold nearly 0.95%. This specimen was acquired from a patient who underwent chemoradiotherapy. These receptors were collected from a human donor with HPV-associated anogenital cancer. Both conserved end residues are part of each CDR3. Each record gives: V gene, CDR3 length, clone size, D gene, J gene, CDR3 DNA, CDR3 protein. A D gene is named only where the DNA matches it firmly. The listing skips clone size in some rows; elsewhere it reads once, few, many or a size class.

TRBV7-2,15,NA,TRBD2,TRBJ2-6,TGTGCCAGCAGCTTGGGGGGGTCTGGGGCCAACGTCCTGACTTTC,CASSLGGSGANVLTF
TRBV28,17,NA,NA,TRBJ1-1,TGTGCCAGCAGTTTGGGCAGGGGCCCGGAGAGGAACACTGAAGCTTTCTTT,CASSLGRGPERNTEAFF
TRBV18,16,once,NA,TRBJ1-1,TGTGCCAGCTCACCGACCGGGAGCGAGTTGAACACTGAAGCTTTCTTT,CASSPTGSELNTEAFF
TRBV7-9,14,NA,NA,TRBJ2-2,TGTGCCAGCAAACCTTGGGCCCCTCCCGGGGAGCTGTTTTTT,CASKPWAPPGELFF
TRBV14,16,NA,NA,TRBJ1-5,TGTGCCAGCAGAGCTCAGGGAACCGAATGGGATCAGCCCCAGCATTTT,CASRAQGTEWDQPQHF
TRBV9,17,NA,TRBD2,TRBJ2-2,TGTGCCAGCAGCGTAGTGGCTAGCGGGGGAAACACCGGGGAGCTGTTTTTT,CASSVVASGGNTGELFF
TRBV13,16,NA,TRBD2,TRBJ2-5,TGTGCCAGCAGCTCCCGATGGGGGGGAGCTCAAGAGACCCAGTACTTC,CASSSRWGGAQETQYF
TRBV25-1,14,NA,TRBD1,TRBJ1-2,TGTGCCAGCAGTGGGACAGGGGGGGGTGGGGGCTACACCTTC,CASSGTGGGGGYTF
TRBV4-3,16,few,NA,TRBJ2-2,TGCGCCAGCAGCCAAGATAGTGGGCTAGCAATCGGGGAGCTGTTTTTT,CASSQDSGLAIGELFF
TRBV6-1,12,NA,NA,TRBJ2-7,TGTGCCAGCAGTGAACTATTCTACGAGCAGTACTTC,CASSELFYEQYF
TRBV7-9,14,NA,TRBD1,TRBJ1-4,TGTGCCAGCAGCTTTGACAGGGCTAATGAAAAACTGTTTTTT,CASSFDRANEKLFF
TRBV7-3,15,NA,NA,TRBJ2-3,TGTGCCAGCAGTGGGGGACGGGGGAGCACAGATACGCAGTATTTT,CASSGGRGSTDTQYF
TRBV7-3,14,few,TRBD2,TRBJ2-7,TGTGCCAGCAGCCCCTCTAGCGGGAGTAACGAGCAGTACTTC,CASSPSSGSNEQYF
TRBV28,12,once,NA,TRBJ1-2,TGTGCCAGCCTAGGAGGTCTAAATGGCTACACCTTC,CASLGGLNGYTF
TRBV5-1,12,NA,NA,TRBJ1-2,TGCGCCAGCAGATCGGAAGACTATGGCTACACCTTC,CASRSEDYGYTF
TRBV5-5,15,once,TRBD1,TRBJ1-4,TGTGCCAGCAGGCAGACCAGGGGGGGGAATGAAAAACTGTTTTTT,CASRQTRGGNEKLFF
TRBV30,15,NA,NA,TRBJ2-1,TGTGCCTGGAGAGAAACGGGAGCCGGCTACAATGAGCAGTTCTTC,CAWRETGAGYNEQFF